These T cell receptor beta chains were read from a single sample in a study of blood T cell repertoires in COVID-19. Profiled with immunoSEQ multiplex PCR; TCRdb holds only in-frame clones, not every one. Among approximately 380,000 clones listed, approximately 89% were seen once. Input material: PBMCs or T cells enriched from blood (not recorded which). All receptors derive from a middle-aged woman who had been exposed to COVID-19. Each CDR3 is given with its conserved first and last residue. Each record gives: clone size, D gene, V gene, J gene, CDR3 DNA, CDR3 protein. The D gene is left open where the match is weak. For some rows the clone size is stated as once, few or many, or as a class when expanded; others skip it.

abundance: few
d_gene: TRBD2
v_gene: TRBV11-2
j_gene: TRBJ2-7
CDR3nt: TGTGCCAGCAGCTTTGCCCCTGGCGGGGGGGGCTTCATGGCGTACGAGCAGTACTTC
CDR3aa: CASSFAPGGGGFMAYEQYF

abundance: once
d_gene: TRBD1
v_gene: TRBV27
j_gene: TRBJ1-4
CDR3nt: TGTGCCAGCAAGATACAGGGGGCGTCGGGTGAAAAACTGTTTTTT
CDR3aa: CASKIQGASGEKLFF

abundance: NA
d_gene: NA
v_gene: TRBV6-5
j_gene: TRBJ2-3
CDR3nt: TGTGCCAGCAGTTACTCGGTAGGGGAAGCAGATACGCAGTATTTT
CDR3aa: CASSYSVGEADTQYF

abundance: NA
d_gene: TRBD2
v_gene: TRBV12-5
j_gene: TRBJ2-5
CDR3nt: TGTGCTAGTGGTATGGGACTAGCGGGACGAGAGACCCAGTACTTC
CDR3aa: CASGMGLAGRETQYF

abundance: NA
d_gene: TRBD1
v_gene: TRBV3-1/TRBV3-2
j_gene: TRBJ2-1
CDR3nt: TGTGCCAGCGGGACAGGGGACTTCTACAATGAGCAGTTCTTC
CDR3aa: CASGTGDFYNEQFF

abundance: NA
d_gene: TRBD1
v_gene: TRBV18
j_gene: TRBJ2-5
CDR3nt: TGTGCCAGCTCACCACAATTAACCGCAGGGGGCCAAGAGACCCAGTACTTC
CDR3aa: CASSPQLTAGGQETQYF

abundance: NA
d_gene: NA
v_gene: TRBV19
j_gene: TRBJ1-1
CDR3nt: TGTGCCAGTAGTACGCGACAGACGGGTGGCACTGAAGCTTTCTTT
CDR3aa: CASSTRQTGGTEAFF

abundance: once
d_gene: TRBD1
v_gene: TRBV2
j_gene: TRBJ2-5
CDR3nt: TGTGCCAGCAGGCCATCAGGGGGTGGAGAGACCCAGTACTTC
CDR3aa: CASRPSGGGETQYF

abundance: NA
d_gene: TRBD1
v_gene: TRBV9
j_gene: TRBJ2-5
CDR3nt: TGTGCCAGCAGCGTACGGGACAGGGGCTACCAAGAGACCCAGTACTTC
CDR3aa: CASSVRDRGYQETQYF

abundance: NA
d_gene: TRBD2
v_gene: TRBV3-1/TRBV3-2
j_gene: TRBJ2-3
CDR3nt: TGTGCCAGCAGCCCCGGGACTAGCGGGGGATCGGGCTCAGATACGCAGTATTTT
CDR3aa: CASSPGTSGGSGSDTQYF

abundance: many
d_gene: TRBD2
v_gene: TRBV7-3
j_gene: TRBJ2-2
CDR3nt: TGTGCCAGCAGCTTAAGGTCGATAGCGGGAGGAAACACCGGGGAGCTGTTTTTT
CDR3aa: CASSLRSIAGGNTGELFF

abundance: once
d_gene: NA
v_gene: TRBV29-1
j_gene: TRBJ1-2
CDR3nt: TGCAGCGTTGAAGATCATGACAAGAACTATGGCTACACCTTC
CDR3aa: CSVEDHDKNYGYTF

abundance: NA
d_gene: NA
v_gene: TRBV12-5
j_gene: TRBJ1-1
CDR3nt: TGTGCTAGTGCCACGGGGGGGAAGGGAACTGAAGCTTTCTTT
CDR3aa: CASATGGKGTEAFF

abundance: NA
d_gene: TRBD2
v_gene: TRBV27
j_gene: TRBJ2-1
CDR3nt: TGTGCCAGCAGTTTCGAAGGACTAGCGGGGCTAAATGAGCAGTTCTTC
CDR3aa: CASSFEGLAGLNEQFF

abundance: NA
d_gene: NA
v_gene: TRBV15
j_gene: TRBJ2-4
CDR3nt: TGTGCCACCAGCCCTCAGGGGGGTGGGGTAGTGGACATTCAGTACTTC
CDR3aa: CATSPQGGGVVDIQYF

abundance: NA
d_gene: TRBD2
v_gene: TRBV9
j_gene: TRBJ2-7
CDR3nt: TGTGCCAGCAGCCCCCGGGACTATACACCGAACGAGCAGTACTTC
CDR3aa: CASSPRDYTPNEQYF

abundance: NA
d_gene: NA
v_gene: TRBV30
j_gene: TRBJ1-2
CDR3nt: TGTGCCTGGAGTGTACGGGGGGGCTACGGCTACACCTTC
CDR3aa: CAWSVRGGYGYTF

abundance: once
d_gene: NA
v_gene: TRBV29-1
j_gene: TRBJ1-1
CDR3nt: TGCAGCGTTGGCCCCGGGAGGAAAGAAGCTTTCTTT
CDR3aa: CSVGPGRKEAFF

abundance: NA
d_gene: TRBD2
v_gene: TRBV7-8
j_gene: TRBJ2-1
CDR3nt: TGTGCCAGCTGCAACCCTAGCGGGGGGGCAAATGAGCAGTTCTTC
CDR3aa: CASCNPSGGANEQFF

abundance: NA
d_gene: NA
v_gene: TRBV9
j_gene: TRBJ1-3
CDR3nt: TGTGCCAGCAGCGAACCGGGGGGTATAGACGGAGGAAACACCATATATTTT
CDR3aa: CASSEPGGIDGGNTIYF

abundance: NA
d_gene: NA
v_gene: TRBV5-1
j_gene: TRBJ2-2
CDR3nt: TGCGCCAGCAGCCTTTCCTCCGGGGAGCTGTTTTTT
CDR3aa: CASSLSSGELFF

abundance: NA
d_gene: NA
v_gene: TRBV29-1
j_gene: TRBJ1-4
CDR3nt: TGCAGCGTTGAAGGGGAGGGTAGGAAACTGTTTTTT
CDR3aa: CSVEGEGRKLFF

abundance: NA
d_gene: TRBD1
v_gene: TRBV19
j_gene: TRBJ1-6
CDR3nt: TGTGCCAGTAGTCCCTCGACAGGGGATAATTCACCCCTCCACTTT
CDR3aa: CASSPSTGDNSPLHF

abundance: once
d_gene: TRBD1
v_gene: TRBV23-1
j_gene: TRBJ2-7
CDR3nt: TGCGCCAGCAGTCAATCGAGCGCAGGGGGCGGCCACGAGCAGTACTTC
CDR3aa: CASSQSSAGGGHEQYF

abundance: NA
d_gene: TRBD1
v_gene: TRBV11-3
j_gene: TRBJ1-3
CDR3nt: TGTGCCAGCAGCGGACCGAGAACTTCAGGGGGCGCCCTATATTTT
CDR3aa: CASSGPRTSGGALYF

abundance: NA
d_gene: NA
v_gene: TRBV18
j_gene: TRBJ1-3
CDR3nt: TGTGCCAGCTCACCGGCGGATCGATCTGGAAACACCATATATTTT
CDR3aa: CASSPADRSGNTIYF

abundance: NA
d_gene: NA
v_gene: TRBV15
j_gene: TRBJ1-3
CDR3nt: TGTGCCACCAGCAGAGACAGCTCTGGAAACACCATATATTTT
CDR3aa: CATSRDSSGNTIYF

abundance: NA
d_gene: TRBD2
v_gene: TRBV5-1
j_gene: TRBJ2-3
CDR3nt: TGCGCCAGCAGCTCAGGACTAGGCCAAGATACGCAGTATTTT
CDR3aa: CASSSGLGQDTQYF

abundance: NA
d_gene: NA
v_gene: TRBV6-1
j_gene: TRBJ1-1
CDR3nt: TGTGCCAGCAGTGAACCCGGGTGGAGGGGGAACACTGAAGCTTTCTTT
CDR3aa: CASSEPGWRGNTEAFF

abundance: NA
d_gene: TRBD1
v_gene: TRBV7-2
j_gene: TRBJ1-1
CDR3nt: TGTGCCAGCAGCTTAAAACAGGGGACTGAAGCTTTCTTT
CDR3aa: CASSLKQGTEAFF

abundance: once
d_gene: TRBD2
v_gene: TRBV11-1
j_gene: TRBJ2-7
CDR3nt: TGTGCCAGCAGCTTTAGCGGGAGTTACGAGCAGTACTTC
CDR3aa: CASSFSGSYEQYF

abundance: once
d_gene: NA
v_gene: TRBV30
j_gene: TRBJ1-5
CDR3nt: TGTGCCTGGAGTTTGCAGGGGAGTCAGCCCCAGCATTTT
CDR3aa: CAWSLQGSQPQHF

abundance: NA
d_gene: TRBD1
v_gene: TRBV19
j_gene: TRBJ1-2
CDR3nt: TGTGCCAGTAGTTTCACCAGGGGGACAAACTATGGCTACACCTTC
CDR3aa: CASSFTRGTNYGYTF

abundance: NA
d_gene: TRBD1
v_gene: TRBV28
j_gene: TRBJ1-5
CDR3nt: TGTGCCAGCAGTTTCCCTGCGGACAGGGTGAATCAGCCCCAGCATTTT
CDR3aa: CASSFPADRVNQPQHF

abundance: NA
d_gene: NA
v_gene: TRBV6-2/TRBV6-3
j_gene: TRBJ2-7
CDR3nt: TGTGCCAGCAGTGGCCCAGGCCCCAGCGAGCAGTACTTC
CDR3aa: CASSGPGPSEQYF

abundance: NA
d_gene: NA
v_gene: TRBV6-5
j_gene: TRBJ2-5
CDR3nt: TGTGCCAGCAGTAAGTGGGTTAGCGTGGAGACCCAGTACTTC
CDR3aa: CASSKWVSVETQYF

abundance: NA
d_gene: NA
v_gene: TRBV24-1
j_gene: TRBJ2-7
CDR3nt: TGTGCCACCAGTGATCTCCACCCGCAGGGCCTCAACGAGCAGTACTTC
CDR3aa: CATSDLHPQGLNEQYF

abundance: NA
d_gene: NA
v_gene: TRBV12-3/TRBV12-4
j_gene: TRBJ1-4
CDR3nt: TGTGCCAGCAGCAGCGAGATTAATGAAAAACTGTTTTTT
CDR3aa: CASSSEINEKLFF

abundance: NA
d_gene: TRBD2
v_gene: TRBV18
j_gene: TRBJ2-3
CDR3nt: TGTGCCAGCTCACGACTAGCGGGGGTAACTAGCACAGATACGCAGTATTTT
CDR3aa: CASSRLAGVTSTDTQYF

abundance: NA
d_gene: NA
v_gene: TRBV6-8
j_gene: TRBJ2-3
CDR3nt: TGTGCCACCCCACTCAGGGAAGGTGCAGATACGCAGTATTTT
CDR3aa: CATPLREGADTQYF

abundance: NA
d_gene: TRBD1
v_gene: TRBV29-1
j_gene: TRBJ2-7
CDR3nt: TGCAGCGTCGAAACAGGGGTCCCAGACGAGCAGTACTTC
CDR3aa: CSVETGVPDEQYF

abundance: NA
d_gene: NA
v_gene: TRBV30
j_gene: TRBJ1-2
CDR3nt: TGTGCCTGGAGTGTGGGAGTTGGGTATGGCTACACCTTC
CDR3aa: CAWSVGVGYGYTF

abundance: NA
d_gene: TRBD2
v_gene: TRBV7-9
j_gene: TRBJ2-1
CDR3nt: TGTGCCAGCAGCTTAGGAGGACTAGCGAAGAATTACAATGAGCAGTTCTTC
CDR3aa: CASSLGGLAKNYNEQFF

abundance: NA
d_gene: NA
v_gene: TRBV7-9
j_gene: TRBJ2-5
CDR3nt: TGTGCCAGCAGCTCTCGACCGACACAAGAGACCCAGTACTTC
CDR3aa: CASSSRPTQETQYF

abundance: NA
d_gene: NA
v_gene: TRBV5-1
j_gene: TRBJ1-3
CDR3nt: TGCGCCAGCAGCTTGGCGGGGTCCGGAAACACCATATATTTT
CDR3aa: CASSLAGSGNTIYF

abundance: NA
d_gene: TRBD1
v_gene: TRBV18
j_gene: TRBJ1-1
CDR3nt: TGTGCCAGCTTAGCGACCCCAGGGGGAGGAACTGAAGCTTTCTTT
CDR3aa: CASLATPGGGTEAFF

abundance: NA
d_gene: NA
v_gene: TRBV9
j_gene: TRBJ1-2
CDR3nt: TGTGCCAGCAGCGTAGGACAGGACTATGGCTACACCTTC
CDR3aa: CASSVGQDYGYTF

abundance: NA
d_gene: TRBD1
v_gene: TRBV4-1
j_gene: TRBJ2-7
CDR3nt: TGCGCCAGCAGCCTCCGGGACAGGGATTACGAGCAGTACTTC
CDR3aa: CASSLRDRDYEQYF

abundance: once
d_gene: NA
v_gene: TRBV5-1
j_gene: TRBJ1-5
CDR3nt: TGCGCCAGCAGCTTGTACGGGCGGGATCAGCCCCAGCATTTT
CDR3aa: CASSLYGRDQPQHF

abundance: NA
d_gene: NA
v_gene: TRBV5-4
j_gene: TRBJ1-3
CDR3nt: TGTGCCAGCAGCTTGACAGGTTTTGGGGGAAACACCATATATTTT
CDR3aa: CASSLTGFGGNTIYF

abundance: NA
d_gene: NA
v_gene: TRBV5-8
j_gene: TRBJ1-5
CDR3nt: TGTGCCAGCAGCATTGGGCAGGGATTACATAGCAATCAGCCCCAGCATTTT
CDR3aa: CASSIGQGLHSNQPQHF

abundance: NA
d_gene: NA
v_gene: TRBV5-1
j_gene: TRBJ1-5
CDR3nt: TGCGCCAGCAGCCCCAGGGAGGGCGGTCAGCCCCAGCATTTT
CDR3aa: CASSPREGGQPQHF

abundance: NA
d_gene: TRBD1
v_gene: TRBV30
j_gene: TRBJ1-5
CDR3nt: TGTGCCTGGAAACAGGGGGGCCAGCCCCAGCATTTT
CDR3aa: CAWKQGGQPQHF